What follows are 11 T cell receptor beta chains derived from one specimen sequenced in a study of T-cell reconstitution after alpha-beta-depleted transplantation in children. As it was prepared, the TCRbeta library received unique molecular identifiers. TCRdb analysed the PCR reads with MiXCR anew, one entry per CDR3 protein. The sample lists 400,000 to 550,000 distinct CDR3 sequences, about 10% occurring once. Sequencing used PBMCs, obtained before TCRalphabeta/CD19-depleted stem cell transplant. The origin of the receptors is a child under 10 years old with inherited bone marrow failure, due to receive a stem cell transplant.

To note about this clonotype: Being one base from a much bigger clone, this may be a read error. The chain carries TRBV5-1 and TRBJ2-2, with a weak D call TRBD2 (5 bases). Per germline, CDR1 SGHRS and CDR2 YFSETQ. CDR3 size: 13 residues. V was cut by 4 bases and J by 7 bases, with 11 bases left in between. CDR3 nucleotides: TGCGCCAGCAGCCCGGAGGTGGGCGGGGAGCTGTTTTTT. The encoded protein is CASSPEVGGELFF.

Here the CDR3 reads CASSLDPQPGTQYF. CDR3 nucleotide sequence: TGTGCCAGCAGCTTAGATCCCCAACCAGGAACGCAGTATTTT. The gene calls are TRBV11-2 and TRBJ2-3, with unresolved D. This CDR3 has 14 residues. V dropped 0 bases and J dropped 9 bases, with 13 bases sitting between them. In germline, CDR1 is SGHAT, CDR2 FQNNGV.

This clonotype has ten or more counts. This rearrangement joins TRBV4-1 to TRBJ1-2, with D perhaps TRBD1 (5 bases). The germline V and J ends were trimmed by 0 bases and 2 bases, with 7 bases remaining between them. From germline, CDR1 is MGHRA and CDR2 YSYEKL. This CDR3 region has 14 residues. The CDR3, as DNA: TGCGCCAGCAGCCAAGAGAGGGGAAACTATGGCTACACCTTC. Its translation: CASSQERGNYGYTF.

This chain links TRBV5-1 with TRBJ2-7; 7 positions match TRBD1. J gave up 3 bases and V 4 bases, and 4 bases lay outside the gene matches. The CDR3 covers 13 residues. Per the germline V gene, CDR1 is SGHRS and CDR2 is YFSETQ. CDR3 loop: CASSIGQVYEQYF. The CDR3, as DNA: TGCGCCAGCAGCATAGGACAGGTCTACGAGCAGTACTTC.

This clonotype was seen at least ten times. The chain carries TRBV20-1 and TRBJ2-3; TRBD1 matches at 8 bases. This CDR3 has 13 amino acids. V lost 5 bases to trimming and J lost 3 bases; unmatched junction nucleotides: 4. From germline, CDR1 is DFQATT and CDR2 SNEGSKA (reference sequence). The DNA of the CDR3 is TGCAGTGCTTGGGACAGGTCGACAGATACGCAGTATTTT. It yields the protein CSAWDRSTDTQYF.

The chain has TRBV6-1 and TRBJ2-1; no definite D call. Trimming took off 8 bases at V and 7 bases at J, with 21 bases between the two ends. The germline V gene has CDR1 MNHNS and CDR2 SASEGT. CDR3 length: 15 amino acids. CDR3 region: CASDPPSGRWNEQFF. In nucleotides, the CDR3 is TGTGCCAGCGACCCCCCTAGTGGACGGTGGAATGAGCAGTTCTTC.

A few counts support this clonotype. This chain links TRBV4-2 with TRBJ1-2, with 7 bases aligning to TRBD1. The length of the CDR3 is 18 residues. Germline V gene sequence: CDR1 LGHNA, CDR2 YNFKEQ. After removal of 10 bases from V and 2 bases from J, the junction contained 22 bases not matched to a gene. CDR3 DNA: TGTGCCATGGGCCCCGCCCTGACAGGGAACGTTTGGAACTATGGCTACACCTTC. It yields the protein CAMGPALTGNVWNYGYTF.

There are many counts of this clonotype. The chain combines TRBV5-8 with TRBJ1-1; D gene ambiguous. In germline, CDR1 is SGHTS, CDR2 YDEGEE. CDR3 length: 12 amino acids. The V end lost 4 bases, the J end lost 6 bases, and 10 bases lay between the germline ends. The CDR3 is CASSLTGAEAFF. CDR3 bases: TGTGCCAGCAGCCTTACCGGGGCTGAAGCTTTCTTT.

The V call is TRBV30, the J call TRBJ2-3; unclear D gene. Between the trimmed V and J ends, which lost 2 bases and 4 bases, there was a span of 10 bases. Germline CDR1 and CDR2: GTSNPN and SVGIG (reference sequence). The CDR3 is made up of 13 amino acids. In DNA, the CDR3 is TGTGCCTGGAGTTCATCTGAGGCAGATACGCAGTATTTT. Translated, it gives CAWSSSEADTQYF. Supplemented by reference TRBV30 and TRBJ2-3, the full variable domain reads SQTIHQWPATLVQPVGSPLSLECTVEGTSNPNLYWYRQAAGRGLQLLFYSVGIGQISSEVPQNLSASRPQDRQFILSSKKLLLSDSGFYLCAWSSSEADTQYFGPGTRLTVL.

This clonotype showed up many times. The rearrangement joins TRBV7-9 to TRBJ2-7; D gene ambiguous. CDR1 SEHNR and CDR2 FQNEAQ come from the germline V gene (reference sequence). Trimming took off 7 bases at V and 4 bases at J, with 8 bases between the two ends. The CDR3 runs to 11 residues. The CDR3 DNA follows: TGTGCCAGCACCCAAGGGTACGAGCAGTACTTC. Protein: CASTQGYEQYF.

The gene calls are TRBV19 and TRBJ2-1; the D is unclear. Germline V gene data show CDR1 as LNHDA and CDR2 as SQIVND (reference sequence). This CDR3 contains 8 residues. Trimming removed 7 bases at V and 13 bases at J, with 5 bases between. The CDR3 protein is CASTRQFF. DNA of the CDR3: TGTGCCAGTACTCGTCAGTTCTTC.